These T cell receptor beta chains were read from a single sample in a study of post-analysis software for immune sequencing data. Via MiXCR, TCRdb re-called the PCR reads, giving one row per CDR3 protein. The sample carries roughly 730,000 distinct CDR3 sequences, 25% to 30% recorded once. Source material: blood. These receptors all come from a girl between 5 and 17 years old with multiple sclerosis. The CDR3 runs from the conserved cysteine through the conserved F or W. D genes are given only for firm matches. Expanded clones get a size class; other rows say once, few or many, or leave the size out.

J: TRBJ1-5; size: -; V: TRBV7-2; D: -; DNA: TGTGCCAGCAGCTTAAGGAGTAGCAATCAGCCCCAGCATTTT; CDR3: CASSLRSSNQPQHF
J: TRBJ2-7; size: -; V: TRBV6-4; D: TRBD2; DNA: TGTGCCAGCGCAGTACTAGCGGGACCCTACAATGAGCAGTACTTC; CDR3: CASAVLAGPYNEQYF
J: TRBJ2-1; size: -; V: TRBV12-3/TRBV12-4; D: TRBD2; DNA: TGTGCCAGCAGTCCCCGGGGGGGCCGCGAGGACAATGAGCAGTTCTTC; CDR3: CASSPRGGREDNEQFF
J: TRBJ1-5; size: -; V: TRBV7-2; D: -; DNA: TGTGCCAGCAGCTTAGAGACAGCGAGCAATCAGCCCCAGCATTTT; CDR3: CASSLETASNQPQHF
J: TRBJ2-1; size: -; V: TRBV3-1; D: -; DNA: TGTGCCAGCAGCCAATCTCAGGGCCGGGGCTACAATGAGCAGTTCTTC; CDR3: CASSQSQGRGYNEQFF
J: TRBJ2-4; size: -; V: TRBV4-3; D: TRBD1; DNA: TGCGCCAGCAGCCCACCGACAGGGGGTGGGTCGAACATTCAGTACTTC; CDR3: CASSPPTGGGSNIQYF
J: TRBJ2-7; size: -; V: TRBV7-2; D: -; DNA: TGTGCCAGCAGCTTAGATGCTAGCACCTATTCCTACGAGCAGTACTTC; CDR3: CASSLDASTYSYEQYF
J: TRBJ1-1; size: -; V: TRBV9; D: -; DNA: TGTGCCAGCAGCCCGTCAGAAGCTTTCTTT; CDR3: CASSPSEAFF
J: TRBJ1-2; size: -; V: TRBV20-1; D: -; DNA: TGCAGTGGGACAGCTAACTATGGCTACACCTTC; CDR3: CSGTANYGYTF
J: TRBJ1-2; size: -; V: TRBV7-2; D: -; DNA: TGTGCCAGCAGCTTAATCGGTTCGTCAGGGAACGGCTACACCTTC; CDR3: CASSLIGSSGNGYTF
J: TRBJ2-7; size: -; V: TRBV6-2/TRBV6-3; D: TRBD2; DNA: TGTGCCAGCAGCGTAAATAGCGGGAGAGAGCAGTACTTC; CDR3: CASSVNSGREQYF
J: TRBJ2-2; size: -; V: TRBV3-1; D: TRBD1; DNA: TGTGCCAGCAGCCAAAGGGGGCTCGGGGACACCGGGGAGCTGTTTTTT; CDR3: CASSQRGLGDTGELFF
J: TRBJ1-2; size: -; V: TRBV12-3/TRBV12-4; D: -; DNA: TGTGCCAGCAGTTTGGTCGGAGGGCTGAGCGGCTACACCTTC; CDR3: CASSLVGGLSGYTF
J: TRBJ2-7; size: -; V: TRBV10-3; D: TRBD2; DNA: TGTGCCACTTCGCCGGGGGGGTCCTACGAGCAGTACTTC; CDR3: CATSPGGSYEQYF
J: TRBJ2-7; size: few; V: TRBV20-1; D: -; DNA: TGCAGTGCTAATGCACCGCCCCCAGGACGTACTTCACACGAGCAGTACTTC; CDR3: CSANAPPPGRTSHEQYF
J: TRBJ1-2; size: -; V: TRBV12-3/TRBV12-4; D: -; DNA: TGTGCCAGCAGTTTAGTGGGGGGCGCGGGATATGGCTACACCTTC; CDR3: CASSLVGGAGYGYTF
J: TRBJ2-3; size: -; V: TRBV4-2; D: -; DNA: TGTGCCAGCAGCCAAGAGGGGGACCAAAGCACAGATACGCAGTATTTT; CDR3: CASSQEGDQSTDTQYF
J: TRBJ1-5; size: -; V: TRBV7-8; D: -; DNA: TGTGCCAGCAGCACCGCCATGGGGTACCAGCCCCAGCATTTT; CDR3: CASSTAMGYQPQHF
J: TRBJ1-1; size: few; V: TRBV29-1; D: -; DNA: TGCAGCGTTGGGGTGGATGCAGGGTGGACTGAAGCTTTCTTT; CDR3: CSVGVDAGWTEAFF
J: TRBJ2-1; size: many; V: TRBV5-1; D: -; DNA: TGTGCCAGCAGCTTGACGGGGAGTAATGAGCAGTTCTTC; CDR3: CASSLTGSNEQFF
J: TRBJ2-3; size: few; V: TRBV28; D: TRBD2; DNA: TGTGCCAGCAGTTTGGTGGCTAGCGGGGGACGAGATACGCAGTATTTT; CDR3: CASSLVASGGRDTQYF
J: TRBJ2-1; size: many; V: TRBV7-2; D: -; DNA: TGTGCCAGCAGCTTAGAATTACTAGTAGGTGAGCAGTTCTTC; CDR3: CASSLELLVGEQFF
J: TRBJ1-2; size: many; V: TRBV12-3/TRBV12-4; D: TRBD1; DNA: TGTGCCAGCAGTTTAACGACAGGGGATGGCTACACCTTC; CDR3: CASSLTTGDGYTF
J: TRBJ2-3; size: few; V: TRBV28; D: TRBD2; DNA: TGTGCCAGCAGTACGGGAGGACTAGCGGAATCTAGGGATACGCAGTATTTT; CDR3: CASSTGGLAESRDTQYF
J: TRBJ1-1; size: few; V: TRBV18; D: TRBD1; DNA: TGTGCCAGCTCACTTGGGACAGGGAAGGACACTGAAGCTTTCTTT; CDR3: CASSLGTGKDTEAFF
J: TRBJ2-1; size: few; V: TRBV18; D: -; DNA: TGTGCCAGCTCTAAAGGGGGGCATGAGCAGTTCTTC; CDR3: CASSKGGHEQFF
J: TRBJ2-6; size: -; V: TRBV6-6; D: TRBD1; DNA: TGTGCCAGCAGTTACAACAGGGGATCTTCTGGGGCCAACGTCCTGACTTTC; CDR3: CASSYNRGSSGANVLTF
J: TRBJ1-1; size: -; V: TRBV3-1; D: -; DNA: TGTGCCAGCAGCCAAGAAGGTACGGGCGGCGCTGAAGCTTTCTTT; CDR3: CASSQEGTGGAEAFF
J: TRBJ2-7; size: few; V: TRBV20-1; D: TRBD1; DNA: TGCAGTGCTGACCCCCGGGACAGGGTAGCCTACGAGCAGTACTTC; CDR3: CSADPRDRVAYEQYF
J: TRBJ2-2; size: few; V: TRBV7-2; D: -; DNA: TGTGCCAGCAGCTTTGCCCCGGGGATGAACGGGGAGCTGTTTTTT; CDR3: CASSFAPGMNGELFF
J: TRBJ2-2; size: -; V: TRBV5-1; D: TRBD1; DNA: TGCGCCAGCAGCTTGATGGGACAGGGAAACGGGGAGCTGTTTTTT; CDR3: CASSLMGQGNGELFF
J: TRBJ2-7; size: few; V: TRBV20-1; D: -; DNA: TGCAGTGCTAGAGGCCATAGCGCCCTCTACGAGCAGTACTTC; CDR3: CSARGHSALYEQYF
J: TRBJ2-5; size: -; V: TRBV28; D: -; DNA: TGTGCCAGCAGTATGGACAGTGCGCGAGAGACCCAGTACTTC; CDR3: CASSMDSARETQYF
J: TRBJ1-1; size: -; V: TRBV14; D: -; DNA: TGTGCCAGCAGCCTCTTGCGCACTGAAGCTTTCTTT; CDR3: CASSLLRTEAFF
J: TRBJ2-7; size: few; V: TRBV12-3/TRBV12-4; D: TRBD1; DNA: TGTGCCAGCAGTCCACCGGGACAGAGCGAGCAGTACTTC; CDR3: CASSPPGQSEQYF
J: TRBJ2-2; size: few; V: TRBV25-1; D: -; DNA: TGTGCCAGCAGTCAAGGGGAGACCGGGGAGCTGTTTTTT; CDR3: CASSQGETGELFF
J: TRBJ1-1; size: few; V: TRBV7-2; D: -; DNA: TGTGCCAGCAGGGCGACAGTAATGAACACTGAAGCTTTCTTT; CDR3: CASRATVMNTEAFF
J: TRBJ2-3; size: few; V: TRBV20-1; D: -; DNA: TGCAGTGCCCCCAAAGGGGAATATACGCAGTATTTT; CDR3: CSAPKGEYTQYF
J: TRBJ2-7; size: few; V: TRBV10-3; D: -; DNA: TGTGCCACTGACCCCACGGGAACCTACGAGCAGTACTTC; CDR3: CATDPTGTYEQYF
J: TRBJ1-4; size: -; V: TRBV5-4; D: TRBD1; DNA: TGTGCCAGCAGCTCGGGACAGGGTGGCGAAAAACTGTTTTTT; CDR3: CASSSGQGGEKLFF
J: TRBJ1-2; size: few; V: TRBV7-2; D: TRBD1; DNA: TGTGCCAGCAGCTTAGCGGGACAGGGCGACTATGGCTACACCTTC; CDR3: CASSLAGQGDYGYTF
J: TRBJ2-6; size: few; V: TRBV6-2/TRBV6-3; D: TRBD1; DNA: TGTGCCTGCCGGGACAGGGCCGCCGGGGCCAACGTCCTGACTTTC; CDR3: CACRDRAAGANVLTF
J: TRBJ2-1; size: -; V: TRBV10-3; D: -; DNA: TGTGCCACCGGCCGGGGAAACAATGAGCAGTTCTTC; CDR3: CATGRGNNEQFF
J: TRBJ2-7; size: -; V: TRBV7-2; D: TRBD2; DNA: TGTGCCAGCAGCTTAGTATTCAGCGGGAACTACGAGCAGTACTTC; CDR3: CASSLVFSGNYEQYF
J: TRBJ1-4; size: -; V: TRBV6-1; D: TRBD1; DNA: TGTGCCAGCAGGTGGACAGGGTCTAGTGAAAAACTGTTTTTT; CDR3: CASRWTGSSEKLFF
J: TRBJ2-7; size: many; V: TRBV7-2; D: -; DNA: TGTGCCAGCAGCTCTGGGGGTAGGATGCTGGCCTACGAGCAGTACTTC; CDR3: CASSSGGRMLAYEQYF
J: TRBJ2-1; size: few; V: TRBV4-3; D: TRBD2; DNA: TGCGCCAGCAGCCTCAGCGGGAGGATCCATGAGCAGTTCTTC; CDR3: CASSLSGRIHEQFF
J: TRBJ1-5; size: -; V: TRBV7-2; D: -; DNA: TGTGCCAGCAGCCCCGGTAGTGCGGGCCAGCCCCAGCATTTT; CDR3: CASSPGSAGQPQHF
J: TRBJ2-3; size: -; V: TRBV27; D: -; DNA: TGTGCCAGCAGTTTATATGTAGGTGGCTTGGCAGATACGCGGTATTTT; CDR3: CASSLYVGGLADTRYF
J: TRBJ2-7; size: few; V: TRBV6-5; D: -; DNA: TGTGCCAGCAGTTACTCCGGACTAGGCAGGGGGAACTACGAGCAGTACTTC; CDR3: CASSYSGLGRGNYEQYF
J: TRBJ2-5; size: -; V: TRBV15; D: -; DNA: TGTGCCACCAGCAGAGATCGTCTCCAAGAGACCCAGTACTTC; CDR3: CATSRDRLQETQYF
J: TRBJ1-2; size: few; V: TRBV10-3; D: -; DNA: TGTGCCATAGCCCCCGGGACACCGGAGAGCTACACCTTC; CDR3: CAIAPGTPESYTF
J: TRBJ2-1; size: -; V: TRBV10-3; D: -; DNA: TGTGCCATCAGGGGGAGTACCGGAGGCGATGAGCAGTTCTTC; CDR3: CAIRGSTGGDEQFF
J: TRBJ2-1; size: many; V: TRBV12-3/TRBV12-4; D: -; DNA: TGTGCCAGCAGTCCTACGAATGAGCAGTTCTTC; CDR3: CASSPTNEQFF